Sequencing of this TCR beta chain was carried out in a study of T cell repertoires in cytomegalovirus infection. Study-wide context: A matching HLA type, together with CMV infection, was signaled by public TCR beta signatures. General observations from the study: Based on cumulative public TCR beta family frequency, carriers of CMV plus the relevant HLA were identified.

About this clonotype itself: Its antigen is unidentified.

TCRdb fed the reads into MiXCR, producing one record per CDR3 protein. The table records about 7,600 distinct CDR3 sequences, about 49% of them present only once. Sequenced: PBMCs, sequenced either directly or after in vitro stimulation (not recorded which). This clonotype originated in a human donor in good health (CMV status not recorded). Some clones in this sample may be carry-over from other donors' samples.

CDR3 loop: CASSRSGYNTDTQYF. CDR3 DNA: TGCGCCAGCAGCCGGAGCGGATACAACACAGATACGCAGTATTTT. This chain uses TRBV5-1 with TRBJ2-3; D perhaps matches TRBD2 (5 bases). CDR3 size: 15 residues. CDR1 is SGHRS and CDR2 is YFSETQ in the germline V gene. Trimming left V 4 bases short and J 2 bases short, with 14 bases between.